This TCR beta chain was obtained from a study of blood T cell repertoires in COVID-19. Study-level information: Material from acute and convalescent COVID-19 was sourced from the United States, Italy and Spain. Nucleic acid was either cDNA or gDNA, and it came from T cells, B-cell-depleted T cells, or PBMCs.

Under the authors' procedure: Amplified reference gene primers provided the basis for estimating nucleated cell counts. The repertoire was sequenced with immunoSEQ multiplex PCR; TCRdb's copy has only in-frame clones and lacks some. V, J and clone size reflect that table, while D and trimming were determined from the DNA. Among roughly 500,000 clones listed, nearly 90% were seen once. The CDR3 totals 13 residues. Unmatched junction bases numbered 7, after V lost 9 bases and J lost 5 bases. CDR1 is LNHDA, CDR2 SQIVND, per germline (reference sequence). It was during active infection that Seattle patients were enrolled and then longitudinally followed.

The receptor was isolated from a man between 18 and 29 years old with COVID-19, enrolled during active disease. The sample consisted of peripheral blood. The chain is built from TRBV19 and TRBJ1-1, with 9 bases identical to TRBD1. The CDR3 protein is CASQDRGKTEAFF. DNA of the CDR3: TGTGCCAGCCAGGACAGGGGCAAAACTGAAGCTTTCTTT.